Reported below is one T cell receptor beta chain. The antigen is undetermined. Sequenced by immunoSEQ multiplex PCR; TCRdb stores in-frame clones only, minus some. The table has about 110,000 clones, roughly 89% seen once. This entry is derived from a study of siplizumab effects on memory and regulatory T cells. Study results and caveats: Naive T cells were seemingly more diverse than memory cells, and major contributions to the alloresponse seemed to be made by them.

Source material: CD4+ T cells sorted from blood. This sequence originates from a human donor in good health.

In nucleotides, the CDR3 is TGTGCCAGCAGGACGATTTCTGAGGGCTACACCTTC. Translated, it gives CASRTISEGYTF. J is TRBJ1-2 and V is TRBV27; D remains ambiguous. Trimming pared 6 bases from V and 8 bases from J, leaving 13 bases between. Germline CDR1 reads MNHEY; CDR2 reads SMNVEV (reference sequence). The CDR3 loop spans 12 amino acids.